These T cell receptor beta chains were read from a single sample in a study of CD8 T cells in Susac syndrome. TCRdb called the immunoSEQ multiplex PCR reads again in MiXCR, with one record for every CDR3 protein. Among 250,000 to 300,000 distinct CDR3 sequences listed, approximately 90% were seen once. The sequenced material came from CD8+ T cells from PBMCs. All receptors derive from a human donor with multiple sclerosis. CDR3s include the opening cysteine and the closing phenylalanine or tryptophan. A D gene is named only where the DNA matches it firmly.

j_call	v_call	d_call	cdr3_aa
TRBJ2-1	TRBV6-4	TRBD2	CASSEFAGEYNEQFF
TRBJ2-1	TRBV20-1	TRBD2	CSARDFRAGETNEQFF
TRBJ1-2	TRBV20-1	-	CSARDRGGAGVGYTF
TRBJ2-7	TRBV5-1	-	CASSLGQNHEQYF
TRBJ1-2	TRBV14	-	CASSQGTNYGYTF
TRBJ1-2	TRBV6-5	-	CASSYMRDRIRDGYTF
TRBJ2-3	TRBV12-3/TRBV12-4	-	CASSPRERDTDTQYF
TRBJ2-3	TRBV6-1	-	CASSEKVDSTDTQYF
TRBJ2-7	TRBV7-8	-	CASSLSHSYEQYF
TRBJ2-7	TRBV28	TRBD2	CASSFRGTSSYEQYF
TRBJ2-3	TRBV7-2	TRBD2	CASSLVTGGPDTQYF
TRBJ2-3	TRBV12-5	TRBD1	CASLQGGLEDTQYF
TRBJ2-7	TRBV6-1	TRBD2	CASTGLAGSIYEQYF
TRBJ2-1	TRBV7-9	TRBD2	CASSNPGTSRGKTYNEQFF
TRBJ2-3	TRBV20-1	TRBD2	CSARDKGLAGGPDTQYF
TRBJ2-1	TRBV9	-	CASSPPGVYNEQFF
TRBJ2-7	TRBV4-2	TRBD1	CASSQVGGQGSAYEQYF
TRBJ2-5	TRBV6-1	-	CASSYALGDHQYF
TRBJ1-4	TRBV12-3/TRBV12-4	TRBD1	CASSPQGNWEKLFF
TRBJ2-2	TRBV4-1	-	CASIGPGPGELFF
TRBJ1-5	TRBV7-9	-	CASSFSGWNQPQHF
TRBJ2-7	TRBV20-1	TRBD2	CSARDISGGPLEQYF
TRBJ2-7	TRBV20-1	-	CSARQYKQYF
TRBJ1-2	TRBV19	-	CASSLSPGGRVYGYTF
TRBJ2-1	TRBV10-3	-	CAISDGPWTGPYNEQFF
TRBJ2-3	TRBV20-1	-	CSARASGTDTQYF
TRBJ2-7	TRBV20-1	TRBD2	CSAAEGGALSEQYF
TRBJ2-7	TRBV28	-	CASTYEGGLLYEQYF
TRBJ1-5	TRBV19	-	CASIAGPNQPQHF
TRBJ2-7	TRBV19	TRBD2	CASSTSSGGLLYEQYF
TRBJ1-1	TRBV9	-	CASSVEGGWRTEAFF
TRBJ2-5	TRBV29-1	-	CSVWHYSTGNQETQYF
TRBJ2-3	TRBV7-6	-	CASSGTSRTQYF
TRBJ1-5	TRBV7-9	TRBD1	CASSLGGTETNQPQHF
TRBJ1-5	TRBV6-6	-	CASSYGGYSNQPQHF
TRBJ2-1	TRBV19	-	CASSLGGRSYNEQFF
TRBJ1-6	TRBV4-3	TRBD1	CASSHRGRDSPLHF
TRBJ2-7	TRBV27	TRBD2	CASSLSLAGDNLIHEQYF
TRBJ1-5	TRBV6-2/TRBV6-3	TRBD1	CASRQGLAKPQHF
TRBJ2-7	TRBV19	TRBD1	CASSFQPGQGTNEQYF
TRBJ1-1	TRBV7-6	TRBD1	CASSLVGQGSQEAFF
TRBJ2-7	TRBV6-1	-	CASPSGYEQYF
TRBJ2-3	TRBV12-3/TRBV12-4	-	CASTLNGDTQYF
TRBJ2-3	TRBV28	TRBD2	CASSLGALAESTDTQYF
TRBJ1-6	TRBV11-2	-	CASSSPREYRHSPLHF
TRBJ2-7	TRBV20-1	-	CSARDPGPYYEQYF
TRBJ1-4	TRBV4-3	-	CASSQVRSIPATNEKLFF
TRBJ2-7	TRBV27	-	CASSFGYRNEQYF
TRBJ1-2	TRBV2	-	CASGETQTDTF
TRBJ1-5	TRBV29-1	-	CSVGAGNNQPQHF